A selection of T cell receptor beta chains follows, all from one sample in a study of T cells in Graves' hyperthyroidism and ophthalmopathy. TCRdb independently ran MiXCR on the multiplex PCR reads; one entry per CDR3 protein. The table includes 95,000 to 110,000 distinct CDR3 sequences, 45% to 50% detected once. Material: blood. The receptors originated from a man in his forties or fifties with Graves' hyperthyroidism. The CDR3 runs from the conserved cysteine through the conserved F or W. Each record gives: clone size, V gene, D gene, J gene, CDR3 DNA, CDR3 protein. The D gene is left open where the match is weak. Some rows have no size entry. The others give once, few or many, or a class for an expanded clone.

many,TRBV7-9,NA,TRBJ1-1,TGTGCCAGCAGCTTAGTAGGGTACTCTGAAGCTTTCTTT,CASSLVGYSEAFF
NA,TRBV7-3,NA,TRBJ1-3,TGTGCCAGCAGCTCTGGGGGCACCATATATTTT,CASSSGGTIYF
many,TRBV5-1,NA,TRBJ1-4,TGCGCCAGCAGCTTGGCAGGGATGGATGAAAAACTGTTTTTT,CASSLAGMDEKLFF
many,TRBV5-1,NA,TRBJ1-6,TGCGCCAGCAGCTTGGGGGATTCACCCCTCCACTTT,CASSLGDSPLHF
many,TRBV13,NA,TRBJ2-5,TGTGCCAGCAGCTTAGCCCAGCGGAAAGAGACCCAGTACTTC,CASSLAQRKETQYF
many,TRBV12-3/TRBV12-4,NA,TRBJ2-3,TGTGCCAGCAGTTTTAAGGGGGTTCTCACAGATACGCAGTATTTT,CASSFKGVLTDTQYF
NA,TRBV2,NA,TRBJ2-1,TGTGCCAGCAGTGAGAGGGGGTCCTACAATGAGCAGTTCTTC,CASSERGSYNEQFF
many,TRBV7-9,NA,TRBJ2-1,TGTGCCACCGATAGCGCGAACAATGAGCAGTTCTTC,CATDSANNEQFF
NA,TRBV29-1,NA,TRBJ2-5,TGCAGCGTCCGCCTCCCAGGTGCGGGGGAGACCCAGTACTTC,CSVRLPGAGETQYF
many,TRBV19,NA,TRBJ2-5,TGTGCCAGTAGTATAAGCCCAGGTCAAGGCGTAGAGACCCAGTACTTC,CASSISPGQGVETQYF
many,TRBV12-3/TRBV12-4,TRBD1,TRBJ1-6,TGTGCCAGCAGCAAGGACAGGGGGGGAACTTTCGGGAATTCACCCCTCCACTTT,CASSKDRGGTFGNSPLHF
many,TRBV20-1,TRBD1,TRBJ2-1,TGCAGTGCTTCCCCTGCCGGGACAGGGGGTTACAATGAGCAGTTCTTC,CSASPAGTGGYNEQFF
once,TRBV7-6,TRBD2,TRBJ2-2,TGTGCCAGCAGGGGGGAGGGTCTAGCGGGAGTTTCCGGGGAGCTGTTTTTT,CASRGEGLAGVSGELFF
NA,TRBV5-4,TRBD2,TRBJ2-3,TGTGCCAGCAGCTTGGGGACTAGCGGGAGGTCCCGGGCTGAGCAGTATTTT,CASSLGTSGRSRAEQYF
few,TRBV6-2/TRBV6-3,TRBD1,TRBJ2-1,TGTGCCAGCAGTTACACAGGGGGCTCCTACAATGAGCAGTTCTTC,CASSYTGGSYNEQFF
NA,TRBV3-1,NA,TRBJ2-5,TGTGCCAGCAGCCGAGACCTCTCGGGGCGAACAGAAGAGACCCAGTACTTC,CASSRDLSGRTEETQYF
NA,TRBV11-2,NA,TRBJ1-4,TGTGCCGGCAGCCCAGTCCACCCAATATCAACTAATGAAAAACTGTTTTTT,CAGSPVHPISTNEKLFF
NA,TRBV20-1,TRBD2,TRBJ2-7,TGCAGTGCTAACGAACCCGGGGACTACGAGCGGCACTTC,CSANEPGDYERHF
many,TRBV4-3,TRBD2,TRBJ2-3,TGCGCCAGCAGCCAAGATGGGGCGGGAGGGCCAGATACGCAGTATTTT,CASSQDGAGGPDTQYF